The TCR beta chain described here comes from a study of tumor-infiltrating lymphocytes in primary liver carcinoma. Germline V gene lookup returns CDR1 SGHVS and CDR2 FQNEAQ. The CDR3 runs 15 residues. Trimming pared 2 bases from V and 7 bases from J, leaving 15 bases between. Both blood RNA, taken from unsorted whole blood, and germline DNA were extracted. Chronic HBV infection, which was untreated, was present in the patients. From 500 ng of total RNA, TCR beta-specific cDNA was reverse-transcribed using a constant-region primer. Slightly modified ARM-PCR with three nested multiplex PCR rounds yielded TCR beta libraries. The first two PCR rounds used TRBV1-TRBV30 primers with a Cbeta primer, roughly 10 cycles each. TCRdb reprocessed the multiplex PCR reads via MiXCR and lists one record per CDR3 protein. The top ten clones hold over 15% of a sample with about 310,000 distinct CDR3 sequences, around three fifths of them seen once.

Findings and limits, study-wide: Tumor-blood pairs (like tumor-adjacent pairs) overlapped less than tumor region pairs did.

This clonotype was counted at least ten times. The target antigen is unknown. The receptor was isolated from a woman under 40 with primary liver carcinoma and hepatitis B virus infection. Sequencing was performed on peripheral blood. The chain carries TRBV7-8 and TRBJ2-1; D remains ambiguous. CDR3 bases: TGTGCCAGCAGCTTAAGTGTTACAGTCAGGAATGAGCAGTTCTTC. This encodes CASSLSVTVRNEQFF.